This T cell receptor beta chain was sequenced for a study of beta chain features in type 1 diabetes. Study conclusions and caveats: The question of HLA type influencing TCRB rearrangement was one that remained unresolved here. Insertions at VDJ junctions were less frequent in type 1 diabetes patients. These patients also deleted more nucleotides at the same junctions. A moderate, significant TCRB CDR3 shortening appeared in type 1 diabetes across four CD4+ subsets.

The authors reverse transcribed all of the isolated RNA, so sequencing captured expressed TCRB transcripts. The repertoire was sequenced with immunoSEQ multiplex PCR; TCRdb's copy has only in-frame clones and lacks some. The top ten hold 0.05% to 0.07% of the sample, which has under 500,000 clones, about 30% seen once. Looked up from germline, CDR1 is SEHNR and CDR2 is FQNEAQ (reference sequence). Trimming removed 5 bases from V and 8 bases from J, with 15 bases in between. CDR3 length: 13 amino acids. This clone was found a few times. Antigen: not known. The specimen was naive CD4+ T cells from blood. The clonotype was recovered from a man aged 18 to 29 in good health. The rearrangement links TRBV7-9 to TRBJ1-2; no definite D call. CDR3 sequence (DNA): TGTGCCAGCAGCCCTCTTTTTGCCTCGGGCTACACCTTC. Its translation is CASSPLFASGYTF.